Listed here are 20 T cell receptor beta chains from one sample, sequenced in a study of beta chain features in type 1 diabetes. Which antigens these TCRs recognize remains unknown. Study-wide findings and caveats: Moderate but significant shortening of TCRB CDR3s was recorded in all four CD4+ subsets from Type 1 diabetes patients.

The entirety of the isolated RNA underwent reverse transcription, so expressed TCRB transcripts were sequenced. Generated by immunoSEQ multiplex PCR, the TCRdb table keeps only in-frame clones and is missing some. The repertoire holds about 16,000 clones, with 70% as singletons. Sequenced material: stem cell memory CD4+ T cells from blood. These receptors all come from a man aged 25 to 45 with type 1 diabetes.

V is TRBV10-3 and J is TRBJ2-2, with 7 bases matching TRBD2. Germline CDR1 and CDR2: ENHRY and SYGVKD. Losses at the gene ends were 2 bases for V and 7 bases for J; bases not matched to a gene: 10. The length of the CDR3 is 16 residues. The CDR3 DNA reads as TGTGCCATCAGTGAGCCCGGACTAGATGGGAGCGGGGAGCTGTTTTTT. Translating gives CAISEPGLDGSGELFF.

CDR3 residues: CATRTAQETQYF. In DNA form, the CDR3 reads TGTGCCACCAGGACAGCCCAAGAGACCCAGTACTTC. J is TRBJ2-5 and V is TRBV7-8; tentatively, D is TRBD1 (6 bases). Germline CDR1 SGHVS, CDR2 FQNEAQ. Between the trimmed V and J ends, which lost 10 bases and 1 base, there was a span of 10 bases. The CDR3 runs to 12 residues.

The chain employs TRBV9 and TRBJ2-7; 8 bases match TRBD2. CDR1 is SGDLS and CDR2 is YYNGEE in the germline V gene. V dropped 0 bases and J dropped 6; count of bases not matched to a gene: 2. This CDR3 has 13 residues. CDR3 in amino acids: CASSVAGGLEQYF. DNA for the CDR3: TGTGCCAGCAGCGTAGCGGGGGGGCTCGAGCAGTACTTC.

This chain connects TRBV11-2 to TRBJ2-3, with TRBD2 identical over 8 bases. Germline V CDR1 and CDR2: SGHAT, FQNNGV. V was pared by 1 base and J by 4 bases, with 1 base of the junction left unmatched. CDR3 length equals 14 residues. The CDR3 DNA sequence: TGTGCCAGCAGCTTAGCGGGGGGGCCAGATACGCAGTATTTT. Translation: CASSLAGGPDTQYF.

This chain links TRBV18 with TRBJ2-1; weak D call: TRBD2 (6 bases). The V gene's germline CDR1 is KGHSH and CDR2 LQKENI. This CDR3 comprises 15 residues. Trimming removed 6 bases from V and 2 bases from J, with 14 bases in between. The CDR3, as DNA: TGTGCCAGCTCCCACGGAGTAGCGGCCTACAATGAGCAGTTCTTC. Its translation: CASSHGVAAYNEQFF.

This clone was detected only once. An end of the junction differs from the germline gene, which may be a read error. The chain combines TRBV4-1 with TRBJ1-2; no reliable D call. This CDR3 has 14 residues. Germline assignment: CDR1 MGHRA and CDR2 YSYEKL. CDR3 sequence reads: CASSQVLVLGGYTF. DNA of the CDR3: TGTGCCAGCAGCCAAGTCTTGGTGCTCGGTGGCTACACCTTC.

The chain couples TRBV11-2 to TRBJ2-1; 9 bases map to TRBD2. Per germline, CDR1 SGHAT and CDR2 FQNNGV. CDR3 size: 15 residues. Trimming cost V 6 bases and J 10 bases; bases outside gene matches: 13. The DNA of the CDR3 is TGTGCCAGCAGACAAGCGGGGGGCCCGCTCCGGGAGCAGTTCTTC. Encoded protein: CASRQAGGPLREQFF. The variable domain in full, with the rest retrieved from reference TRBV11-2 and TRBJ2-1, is EAGVAQSPRYKIIEKRQSVAFWCNPISGHATLYWYQQILGQGPKLLIQFQNNGVVDDSQLPKDRFSAERLKGVDSTLKIQPAKLEDSAVYLCASRQAGGPLREQFFGPGTRLTVL.

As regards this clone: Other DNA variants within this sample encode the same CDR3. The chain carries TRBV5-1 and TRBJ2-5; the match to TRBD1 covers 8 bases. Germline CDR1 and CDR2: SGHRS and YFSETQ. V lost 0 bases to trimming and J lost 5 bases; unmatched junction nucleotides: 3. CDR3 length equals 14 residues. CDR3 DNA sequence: TGCGCCAGCAGCTTGGGGACAGGGACCGAGACCCAGTACTTC. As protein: CASSLGTGTETQYF.

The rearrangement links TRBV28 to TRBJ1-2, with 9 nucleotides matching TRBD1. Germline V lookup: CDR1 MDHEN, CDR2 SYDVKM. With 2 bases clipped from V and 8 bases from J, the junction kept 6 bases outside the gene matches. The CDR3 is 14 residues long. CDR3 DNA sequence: TGTGCCAGCAGTTTAAGGACAGGGGATCACGGCTACACCTTC. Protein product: CASSLRTGDHGYTF.

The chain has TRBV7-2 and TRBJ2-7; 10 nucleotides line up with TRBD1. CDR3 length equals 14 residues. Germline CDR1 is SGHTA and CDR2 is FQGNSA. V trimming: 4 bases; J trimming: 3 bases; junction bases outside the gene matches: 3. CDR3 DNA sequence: TGTGCCAGCAGCTGGGACAGGGGAGACTACGAGCAGTACTTC. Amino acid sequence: CASSWDRGDYEQYF.

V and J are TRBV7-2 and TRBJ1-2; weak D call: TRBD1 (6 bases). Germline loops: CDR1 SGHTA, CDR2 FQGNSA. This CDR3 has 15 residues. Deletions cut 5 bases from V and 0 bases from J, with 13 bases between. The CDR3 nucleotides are TGTGCCAGCAGCCGACAGGACGGGGCTAACTATGGCTACACCTTC. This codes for CASSRQDGANYGYTF.

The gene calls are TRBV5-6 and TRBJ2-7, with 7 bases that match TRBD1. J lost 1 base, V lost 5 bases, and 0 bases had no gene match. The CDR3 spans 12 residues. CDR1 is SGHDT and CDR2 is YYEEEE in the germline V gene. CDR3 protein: CASRGQSYEQYF. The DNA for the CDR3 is TGTGCCAGCAGGGGACAGTCCTACGAGCAGTACTTC.

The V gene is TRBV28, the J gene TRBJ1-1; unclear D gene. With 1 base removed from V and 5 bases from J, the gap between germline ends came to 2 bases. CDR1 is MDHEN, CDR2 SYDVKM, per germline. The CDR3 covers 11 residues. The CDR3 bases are TGTGCCAGCAGTTTATCGACTGAAGCTTTCTTT. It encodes CASSLSTEAFF.

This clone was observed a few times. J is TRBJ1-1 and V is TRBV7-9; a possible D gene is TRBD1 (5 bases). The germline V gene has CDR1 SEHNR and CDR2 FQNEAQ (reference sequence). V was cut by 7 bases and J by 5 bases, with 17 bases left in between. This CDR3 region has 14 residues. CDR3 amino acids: CASIPPGGGTEAFF. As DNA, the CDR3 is TGTGCCAGCATCCCTCCGGGGGGAGGGACTGAAGCTTTCTTT.

The CDR3: CASTLGNENQPQHF. The DNA of the CDR3 is TGTGCCAGCACTCTCGGGAACGAGAATCAGCCCCAGCATTTT. The genes are TRBV2 and TRBJ1-5; D not resolved. The CDR3 extends over 14 amino acids. The germline gives CDR1 SNHLY, CDR2 FYNNEI. V was clipped by 7 bases and J by 4 bases, with 14 bases between them.

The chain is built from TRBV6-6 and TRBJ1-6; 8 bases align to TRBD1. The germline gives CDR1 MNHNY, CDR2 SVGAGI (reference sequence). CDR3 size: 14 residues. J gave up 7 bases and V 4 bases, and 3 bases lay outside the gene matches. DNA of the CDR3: TGTGCCAGCAGTTGGGACAGGAGAAATTCACCCCTCCACTTT. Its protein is CASSWDRRNSPLHF.

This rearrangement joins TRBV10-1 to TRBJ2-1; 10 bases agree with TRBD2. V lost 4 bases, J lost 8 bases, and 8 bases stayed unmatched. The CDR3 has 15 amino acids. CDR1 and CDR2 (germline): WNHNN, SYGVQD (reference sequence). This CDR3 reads CASSGLSGGRDEQFF. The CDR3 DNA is TGCGCCAGCAGTGGCCTTAGCGGGGGGCGGGATGAGCAGTTCTTC.

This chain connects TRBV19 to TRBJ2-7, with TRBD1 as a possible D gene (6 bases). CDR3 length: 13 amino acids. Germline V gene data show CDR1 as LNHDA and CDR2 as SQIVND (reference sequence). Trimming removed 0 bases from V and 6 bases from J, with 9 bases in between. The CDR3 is CASSIETGGEQYF. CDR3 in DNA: TGTGCCAGTAGTATAGAGACAGGCGGCGAGCAGTACTTC. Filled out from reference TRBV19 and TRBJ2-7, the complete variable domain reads DGGITQSPKYLFRKEGQNVTLSCEQNLNHDAMYWYRQDPGQGLRLIYYSQIVNDFQKGDIAEGYSVSREKKESFPLTVTSAQKNPTAFYLCASSIETGGEQYFGPGTRLTVT.

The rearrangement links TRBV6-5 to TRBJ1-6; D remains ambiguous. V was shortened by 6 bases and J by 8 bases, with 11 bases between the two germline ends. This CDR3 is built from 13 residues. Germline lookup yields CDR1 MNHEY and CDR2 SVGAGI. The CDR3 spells CASRVDGYSPLHF. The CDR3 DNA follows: TGTGCCAGCAGGGTCGACGGGTATTCACCCCTCCACTTT.

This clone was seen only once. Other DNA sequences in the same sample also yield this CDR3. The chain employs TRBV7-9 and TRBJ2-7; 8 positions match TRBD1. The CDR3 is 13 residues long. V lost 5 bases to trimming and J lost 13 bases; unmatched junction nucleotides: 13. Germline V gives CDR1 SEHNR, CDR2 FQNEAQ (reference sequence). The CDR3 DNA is TGTGCCAGCAGCCTTCCGGACAGGGAGGCGCAATACTTC. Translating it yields CASSLPDREAQYF. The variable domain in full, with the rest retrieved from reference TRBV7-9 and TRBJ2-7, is DTGVSQNPRHKITKRGQNVTFRCDPISEHNRLYWYRQTLGQGPEFLTYFQNEAQLEKSRLLSDRFSAERPKGSFSTLEIQRTEQGDSAMYLCASSLPDREAQYFGPGTRLTVT.